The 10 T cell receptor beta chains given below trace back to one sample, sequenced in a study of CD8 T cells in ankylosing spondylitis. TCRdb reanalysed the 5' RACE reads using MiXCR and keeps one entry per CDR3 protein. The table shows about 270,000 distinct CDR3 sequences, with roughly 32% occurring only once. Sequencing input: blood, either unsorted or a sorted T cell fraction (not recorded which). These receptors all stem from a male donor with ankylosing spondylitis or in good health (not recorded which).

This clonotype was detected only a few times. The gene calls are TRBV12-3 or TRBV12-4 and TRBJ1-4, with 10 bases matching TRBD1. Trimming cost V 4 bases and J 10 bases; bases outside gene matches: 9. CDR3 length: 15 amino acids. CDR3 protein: CASSYLGTGDGKLFF. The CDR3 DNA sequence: TGTGCCAGCAGTTACCTAGGGACAGGGGATGGAAAACTGTTTTTT.

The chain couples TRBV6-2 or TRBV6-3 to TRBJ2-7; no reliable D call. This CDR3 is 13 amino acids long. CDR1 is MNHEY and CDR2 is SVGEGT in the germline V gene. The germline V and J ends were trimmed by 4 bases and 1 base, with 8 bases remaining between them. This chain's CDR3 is CASSSKKSYEQYF. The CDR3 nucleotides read TGTGCCAGCAGTTCTAAAAAGTCCTACGAGCAGTACTTC.

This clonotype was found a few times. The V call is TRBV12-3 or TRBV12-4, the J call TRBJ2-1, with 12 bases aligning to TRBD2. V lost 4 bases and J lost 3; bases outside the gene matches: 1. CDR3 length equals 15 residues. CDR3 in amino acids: CASSSSGGGYNEQFF. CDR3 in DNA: TGTGCCAGCAGTTCTAGCGGGGGGGGCTACAATGAGCAGTTCTTC.

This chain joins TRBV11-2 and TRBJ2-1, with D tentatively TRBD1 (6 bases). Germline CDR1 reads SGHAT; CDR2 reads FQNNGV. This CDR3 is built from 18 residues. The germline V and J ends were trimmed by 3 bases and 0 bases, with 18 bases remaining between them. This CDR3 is CASSLETGIFSSYNEQFF. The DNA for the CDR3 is TGTGCCAGCAGCTTGGAAACAGGGATATTTAGCTCCTACAATGAGCAGTTCTTC.

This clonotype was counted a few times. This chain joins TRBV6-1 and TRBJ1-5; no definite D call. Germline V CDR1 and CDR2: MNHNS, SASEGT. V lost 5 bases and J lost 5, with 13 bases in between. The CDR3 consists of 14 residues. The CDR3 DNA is TGTGCCAGCAGTACCGGAGAGATGGATCAGCCCCAGCATTTT. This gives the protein CASSTGEMDQPQHF.

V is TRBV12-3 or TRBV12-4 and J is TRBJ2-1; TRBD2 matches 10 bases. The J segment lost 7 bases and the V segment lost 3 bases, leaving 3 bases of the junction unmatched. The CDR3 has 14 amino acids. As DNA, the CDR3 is TGTGCCAGCAGTTTGGATAGCGGGGGGAATGAGCAGTTCTTC. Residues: CASSLDSGGNEQFF.

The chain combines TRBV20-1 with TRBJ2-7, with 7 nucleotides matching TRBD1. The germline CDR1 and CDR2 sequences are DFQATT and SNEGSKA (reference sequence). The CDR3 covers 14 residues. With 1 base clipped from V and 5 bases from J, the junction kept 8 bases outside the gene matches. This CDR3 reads CSARAAQGPHEQYF. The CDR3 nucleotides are TGCAGTGCTAGAGCGGCACAGGGGCCCCACGAGCAGTACTTC.

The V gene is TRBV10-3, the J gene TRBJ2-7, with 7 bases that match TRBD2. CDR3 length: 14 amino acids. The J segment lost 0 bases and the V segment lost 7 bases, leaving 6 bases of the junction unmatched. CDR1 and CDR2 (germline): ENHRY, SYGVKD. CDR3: CAITGGGLSYEQYF. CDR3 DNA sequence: TGTGCCATCACTGGCGGGGGACTCTCCTACGAGCAGTACTTC.

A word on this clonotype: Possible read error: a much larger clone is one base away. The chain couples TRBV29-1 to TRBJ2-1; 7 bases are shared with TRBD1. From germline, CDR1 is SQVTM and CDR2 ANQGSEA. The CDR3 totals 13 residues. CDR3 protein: CSDLTGSYNEQLF. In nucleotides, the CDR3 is TGCAGCGACCTGACAGGGTCCTACAATGAGCAGTTATTC.

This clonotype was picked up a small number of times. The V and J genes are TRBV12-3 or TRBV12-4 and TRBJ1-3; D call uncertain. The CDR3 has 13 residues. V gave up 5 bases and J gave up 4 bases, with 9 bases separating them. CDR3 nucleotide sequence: TGTGCCAGCAGTACAACTCGCGGAAACACCATATATTTT. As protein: CASSTTRGNTIYF.